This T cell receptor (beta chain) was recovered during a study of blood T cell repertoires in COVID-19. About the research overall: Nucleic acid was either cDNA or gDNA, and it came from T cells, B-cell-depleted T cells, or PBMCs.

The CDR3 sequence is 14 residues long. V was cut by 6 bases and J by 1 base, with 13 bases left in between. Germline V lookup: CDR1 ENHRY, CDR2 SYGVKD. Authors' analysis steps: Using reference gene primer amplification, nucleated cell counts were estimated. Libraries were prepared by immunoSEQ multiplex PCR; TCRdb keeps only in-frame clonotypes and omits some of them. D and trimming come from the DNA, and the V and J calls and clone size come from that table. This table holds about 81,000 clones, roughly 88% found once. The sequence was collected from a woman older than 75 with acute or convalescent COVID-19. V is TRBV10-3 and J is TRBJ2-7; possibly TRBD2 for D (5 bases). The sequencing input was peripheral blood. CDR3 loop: CAIRKADSSYEQYF. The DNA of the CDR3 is TGTGCCATCAGAAAAGCGGATTCTTCCTACGAGCAGTACTTC.